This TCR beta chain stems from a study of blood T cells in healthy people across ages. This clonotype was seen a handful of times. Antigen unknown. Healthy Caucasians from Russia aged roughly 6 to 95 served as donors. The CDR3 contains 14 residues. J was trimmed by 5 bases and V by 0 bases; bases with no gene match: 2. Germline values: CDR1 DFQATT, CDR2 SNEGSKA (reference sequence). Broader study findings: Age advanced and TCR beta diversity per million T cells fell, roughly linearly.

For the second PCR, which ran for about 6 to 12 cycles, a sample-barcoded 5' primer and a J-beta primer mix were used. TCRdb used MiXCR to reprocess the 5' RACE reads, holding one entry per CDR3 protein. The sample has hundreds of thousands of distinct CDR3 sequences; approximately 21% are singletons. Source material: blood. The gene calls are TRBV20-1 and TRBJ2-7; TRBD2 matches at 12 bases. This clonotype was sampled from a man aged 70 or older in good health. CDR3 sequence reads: CSARDLAGGNEQYF. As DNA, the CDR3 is TGCAGTGCTAGAGACCTAGCGGGAGGGAACGAGCAGTACTTC.